What follows describes a single T cell receptor beta chain. Its antigen is unidentified. Sequencing was performed with immunoSEQ multiplex PCR; in TCRdb, only in-frame clones are kept and a portion is missing. The sample lists 55,000 to 80,000 clones, just under 95% seen once, with roughly 1.4% in the top ten. The germline gives CDR1 SNHLY, CDR2 FYNNEI. The CDR3 spans 13 residues. V lost 7 bases and J lost 9, with 16 bases in between. The sample comes from a study of cytomegalovirus exposure and HLA in healthy donors. Study at large: The same platform as the approximately 670 first-cohort repertoires was used for the 120 or so validation repertoires, a later analysis reported. General study results and limits: Some public TCRs appeared in many individuals, while most sequences were rare.

The donors were members of the validation cohort comprising approximately 120 subjects, separate from the approximately 670-subject first cohort. Source material: PBMCs. The clonotype was recovered from a man between 18 and 29 years old in good health and CMV-seropositive. V usage is TRBV2 and J usage is TRBJ1-5; D unclear. The CDR3 is CASTAATFLPQHF. The DNA of the CDR3 is TGTGCCAGCACGGCGGCAACTTTTCTGCCCCAGCATTTT.